Below are 6 T cell receptor beta chains sequenced from a single sample in a study of regulatory T cells in long-lasting Graves disease. The time point denotes: newly diagnosed GD, antithyroid drugs for less than 3 months. The authors made the TCR library using RNA they extracted from PBMCs. Library construction for TCR beta used iRepertoire HTBI primers and Arm-PCR of CDR3 regions. TCRdb re-called the multiplex PCR reads with MiXCR, one entry per CDR3 protein. Altogether some 330,000 distinct CDR3 sequences are present, about 12% being singletons, with the ten largest covering under 20%. The sample was also reused in another study, on T cells in Graves' hyperthyroidism and ophthalmopathy.

The sequences come from peripheral blood mononuclear cells (PBMCs), collected at new diagnosis, from a patient treated with antithyroid drugs. The receptors were gathered from a woman aged 18 to 35 with Graves disease.

The table lists this clonotype with many counts. The J gene is TRBJ2-7, the V gene TRBV18, with unresolved D. The V gene's germline CDR1 is KGHSH and CDR2 LQKENI. The V end was cut by 2 bases, the J end by 3 bases, with 5 bases between. CDR3 length: 12 amino acids. The CDR3 DNA is TGTGCCAGCTCACCAAACCTCTACGAGCAGTACTTC. Protein: CASSPNLYEQYF.

Many counts were recorded for this clonotype. The rearrangement links TRBV27 to TRBJ2-7; D is unresolved. V lost 6 bases to trimming and J lost 5 bases, with 14 bases between them. From germline, CDR1 is MNHEY and CDR2 SMNVEV (reference sequence). The CDR3 sequence is 13 residues long. CDR3 bases: TGTGCCAGCAGCCTTCGACACCCCCACGAGCAGTACTTC. Its translation: CASSLRHPHEQYF.

This clonotype showed up many times. The V and J genes are TRBV6-1 and TRBJ1-5; D not resolved. The V and J ends lost 4 bases and 4 bases respectively, with 11 bases between them. CDR1 MNHNS and CDR2 SASEGT come from the germline V gene. The CDR3 is 14 amino acids. The CDR3 here is CASSAGGLNQPQHF. The CDR3 DNA reads TGTGCCAGCAGTGCGGGTGGATTAAATCAGCCCCAGCATTTT.

This clonotype was recorded many times. V gene TRBV27 combines with J gene TRBJ2-1; D possibly uses TRBD1 or TRBD2 (5 bases each). The CDR3 runs to 14 residues. Deletions cut 2 bases from V and 6 bases from J, with 11 bases between. Germline CDR1 MNHEY, CDR2 SMNVEV (reference sequence). CDR3 region: CASSLLGTVNEQFF. The DNA for the CDR3 is TGTGCCAGCAGTTTACTTGGGACGGTCAATGAGCAGTTCTTC.

This chain joins TRBV20-1 and TRBJ2-1, with a tentative D call TRBD2 (6 bases). V was cut by 0 bases and J by 9 bases, with 18 bases left in between. Germline lookup yields CDR1 DFQATT and CDR2 SNEGSKA (reference sequence). This CDR3 is 15 amino acids long. The CDR3 loop reads CSARDKDYALGEQFF. The CDR3 bases are TGCAGTGCTAGAGATAAGGACTATGCTTTAGGTGAGCAGTTCTTC.

This clonotype was found a few times. This chain connects TRBV4-2 to TRBJ2-1; no clear D gene. This CDR3 contains 13 residues. Germline lookup yields CDR1 LGHNA and CDR2 YNFKEQ. Trimming took off 1 base at V and 13 bases at J, with 14 bases between the two ends. CDR3 DNA: TGTGCCAGCAGCCAAGTCGGATCCCAAAGCCAGTTCTTC. Protein: CASSQVGSQSQFF.